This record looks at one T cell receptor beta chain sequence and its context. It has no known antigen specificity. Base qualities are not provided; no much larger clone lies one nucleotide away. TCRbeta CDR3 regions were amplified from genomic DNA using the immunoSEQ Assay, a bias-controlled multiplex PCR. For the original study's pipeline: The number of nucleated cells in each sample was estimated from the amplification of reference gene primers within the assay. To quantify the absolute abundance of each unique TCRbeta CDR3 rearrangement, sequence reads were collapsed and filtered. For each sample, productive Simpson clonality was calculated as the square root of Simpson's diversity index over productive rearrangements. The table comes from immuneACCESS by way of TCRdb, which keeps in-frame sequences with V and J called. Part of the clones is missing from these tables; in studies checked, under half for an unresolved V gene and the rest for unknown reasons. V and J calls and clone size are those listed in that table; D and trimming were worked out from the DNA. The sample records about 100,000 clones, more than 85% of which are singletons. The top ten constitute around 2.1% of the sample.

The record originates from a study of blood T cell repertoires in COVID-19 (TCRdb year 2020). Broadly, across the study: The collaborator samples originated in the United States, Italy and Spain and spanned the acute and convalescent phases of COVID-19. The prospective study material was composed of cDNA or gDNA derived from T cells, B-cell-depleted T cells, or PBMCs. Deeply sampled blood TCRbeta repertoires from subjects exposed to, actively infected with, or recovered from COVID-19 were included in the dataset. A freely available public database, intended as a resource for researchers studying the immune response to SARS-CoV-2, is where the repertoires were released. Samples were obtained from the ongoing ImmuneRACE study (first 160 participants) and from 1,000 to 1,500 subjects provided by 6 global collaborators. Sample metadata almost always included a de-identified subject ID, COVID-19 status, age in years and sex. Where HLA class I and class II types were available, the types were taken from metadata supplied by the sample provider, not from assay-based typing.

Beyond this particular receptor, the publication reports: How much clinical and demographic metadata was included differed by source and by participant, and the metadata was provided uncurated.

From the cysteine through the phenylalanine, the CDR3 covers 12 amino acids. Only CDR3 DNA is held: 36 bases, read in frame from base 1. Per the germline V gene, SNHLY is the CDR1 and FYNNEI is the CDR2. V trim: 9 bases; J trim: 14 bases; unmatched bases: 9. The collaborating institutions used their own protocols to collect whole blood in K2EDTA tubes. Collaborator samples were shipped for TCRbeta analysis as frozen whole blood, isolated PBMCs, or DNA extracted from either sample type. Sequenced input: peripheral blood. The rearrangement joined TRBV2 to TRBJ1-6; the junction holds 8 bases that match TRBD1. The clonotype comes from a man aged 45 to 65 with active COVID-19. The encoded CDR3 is CASGQGAGTLHF. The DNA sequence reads TGTGCCAGTGGACAGGGCGCTGGGACCCTCCACTTT. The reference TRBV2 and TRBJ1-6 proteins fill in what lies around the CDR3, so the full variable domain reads EPEVTQTPSHQVTQMGQEVILRCVPISNHLYFYWYRQILGQKVEFLVSFYNNEISEKSEIFDDQFSVERPDGSNFTLKIRSTKLEDSAMYFCASGQGAGTLHFGNGTRLTVT.